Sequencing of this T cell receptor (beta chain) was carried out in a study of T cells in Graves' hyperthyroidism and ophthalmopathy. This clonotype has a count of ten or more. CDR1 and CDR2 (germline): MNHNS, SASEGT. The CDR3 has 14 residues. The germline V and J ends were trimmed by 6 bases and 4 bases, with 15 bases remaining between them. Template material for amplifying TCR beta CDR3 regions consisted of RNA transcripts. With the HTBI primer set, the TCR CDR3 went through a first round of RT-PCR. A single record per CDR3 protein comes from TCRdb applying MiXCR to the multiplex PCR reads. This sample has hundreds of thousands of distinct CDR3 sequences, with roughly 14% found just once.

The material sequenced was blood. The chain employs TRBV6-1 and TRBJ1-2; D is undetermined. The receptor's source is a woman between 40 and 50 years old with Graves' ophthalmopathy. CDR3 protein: CASSDPPEAYGYTF. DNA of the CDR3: TGTGCCAGCAGCGACCCCCCCGAGGCCTATGGCTACACCTTC.